This T cell receptor beta chain was recovered during a study of cytomegalovirus exposure and HLA in healthy donors. The V end lost 4 bases, the J end lost 4 bases, and 14 bases lay between the germline ends. CDR1 and CDR2 from the germline V gene are SGDLS and YYNGEE. This CDR3 comprises 14 residues. Study-level findings and limits: When presence/absence was analysed, sequencing depth was taken to be roughly uniform across donors. Apart from CMV serostatus, no immune exposure information was available.

On this clone: Antigen specificity is unknown. Other DNA variants within this sample encode the same CDR3.

Amplification used 60 Vbeta primers and 13 Jbeta primers. This table comes from immunoSEQ multiplex PCR, and its TCRdb copy is limited to in-frame clones, with some not included. Seen here are 120,000 to 150,000 clones, less than 85% observed once, and the top ten hold over 8.5%. All donors participated as healthy donors of bone marrow. Unrecorded immune exposure was likely among donors, who were nominally healthy when sampled. The specimen sequenced was PBMCs. The chain links TRBV9 to TRBJ2-5; D gene ambiguous. The source of this sequence is a woman between 50 and 59 years old in good health and CMV-seropositive. The CDR3 loop reads CASSLYSGGETQYF. The CDR3 bases are TGTGCCAGCAGCTTATACTCGGGTGGAGAGACCCAGTACTTC.